The table lists the clone carrying this T cell receptor (beta chain) with a few counts. These data originate in a study of blood T cell repertoires in COVID-19. Whole-study context: Acute-phase and convalescent COVID-19 samples originated in the United States, Italy and Spain. The analysed material was cDNA or gDNA that came from T cells, B-cell-depleted T cells, or PBMCs.

This CDR3 contains 16 residues. V was trimmed by 0 bases and J by 2 bases, leaving 12 bases between them. Germline loops: CDR1 SGHDN, CDR2 FVKESK. Some clones are missing from TCRdb's copy, which holds only in-frame ones; the method was immunoSEQ multiplex PCR. The sample has some 70,000 clones; 80% to 90% are singletons. The sample was peripheral blood. The chain employs TRBV14 and TRBJ2-3, with D perhaps TRBD1 (5 bases). This sequence originates from a woman of 80 years or more with active COVID-19. CDR3 region: CASSQDPGLNTDTQYF. CDR3 nucleotides: TGTGCCAGCAGCCAAGACCCAGGGCTAAACACAGATACGCAGTATTTT.